This T cell receptor (beta chain) was identified in a study of blood T cell repertoires in COVID-19. Study information: The origin of the acute and convalescent COVID-19 samples was the United States, Italy and Spain.

Per the germline V gene, CDR1 is MNHEY and CDR2 is SMNVEV (reference sequence). V lost 5 bases to trimming and J lost 5 bases, with 12 bases between them. The CDR3 has 13 residues. Data came from immunoSEQ multiplex PCR; TCRdb stores just in-frame clones and leaves some out. The data show roughly 63,000 clones, 79% seen once. The clonotype originates from a human donor in a cohort sampled during active COVID-19. The rearrangement joins TRBV27 to TRBJ1-1; weak D call: TRBD1 (5 bases). Material: peripheral blood. This CDR3 reads CASSAQGVTEAFF. The CDR3 nucleotides read TGTGCCAGCAGTGCCCAAGGGGTTACTGAAGCTTTCTTT.